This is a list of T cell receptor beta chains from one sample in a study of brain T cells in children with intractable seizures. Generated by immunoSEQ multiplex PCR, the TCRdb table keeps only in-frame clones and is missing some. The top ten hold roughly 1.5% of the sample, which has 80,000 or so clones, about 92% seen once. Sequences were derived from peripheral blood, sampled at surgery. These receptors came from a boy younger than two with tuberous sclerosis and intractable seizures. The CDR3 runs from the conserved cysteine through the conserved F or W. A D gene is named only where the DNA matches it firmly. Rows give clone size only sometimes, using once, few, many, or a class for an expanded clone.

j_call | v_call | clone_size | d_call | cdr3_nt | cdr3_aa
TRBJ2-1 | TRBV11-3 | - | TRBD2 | TGTGCCAGCAGCCCCGGCACACTAGCGGAGAGGGCCAATGAGCAGTTCTTC | CASSPGTLAERANEQFF
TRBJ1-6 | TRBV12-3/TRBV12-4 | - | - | TGTGCCAGCAGTTTAGGGAATTCACCCCTCCACTTT | CASSLGNSPLHF
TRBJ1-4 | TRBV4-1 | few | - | TGCGCCAGCAGCCAAGGCCAGAGTTACGCAACTAATGAAAAACTGTTTTTT | CASSQGQSYATNEKLFF
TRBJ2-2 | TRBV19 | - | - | TGTGCCAGTTCGGCCGGGGAGCTGTTTTTT | CASSAGELFF
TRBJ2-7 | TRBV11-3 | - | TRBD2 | TGTGCCAGCAGCTTAGCTCAAGGGGTAGCGGGACCATACGAGCAGTACTTC | CASSLAQGVAGPYEQYF
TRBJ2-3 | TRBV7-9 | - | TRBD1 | TGTGCCAGCAGAGGACGACTTTCCAGGGGGCCCACAGATACGCAGTATTTT | CASRGRLSRGPTDTQYF
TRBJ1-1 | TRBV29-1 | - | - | TGCAGCGTTGACGGCGCAGGCGCGAACACTGAAGCTTTCTTT | CSVDGAGANTEAFF
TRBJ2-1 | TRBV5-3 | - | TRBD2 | TGTGCCAGAAGGCCGCGACTAGCGGGGGCCGCAGATGAGCAGTTCTTC | CARRPRLAGAADEQFF
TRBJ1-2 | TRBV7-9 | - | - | TGTGCCAGCACGACAGGCAACTATGGCTACACCTTC | CASTTGNYGYTF
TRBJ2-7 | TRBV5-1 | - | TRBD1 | TGCGCCAGCAGCTTGGGGGACAGTCTCTACGAGCAGTACTTC | CASSLGDSLYEQYF
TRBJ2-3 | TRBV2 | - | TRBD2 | TGTGCCAGCAGTGAAGAGGCGGGGGGGGTAGATACGCAGTATTTT | CASSEEAGGVDTQYF
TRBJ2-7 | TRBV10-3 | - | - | TGTGCCATCAGTGAGTCGATCGGGCTCTCCTACGAGCAGTACTTC | CAISESIGLSYEQYF
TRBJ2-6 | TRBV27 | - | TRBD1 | TGTGCCAGCAGTTTAGGAGGGACAGGGATTGACTCTGGGGCCAACGTCCTGACTTTC | CASSLGGTGIDSGANVLTF
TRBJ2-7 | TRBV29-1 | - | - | TGCAGCGTGGAGACGGTGGGGGCGGAGCAGTACTTC | CSVETVGAEQYF
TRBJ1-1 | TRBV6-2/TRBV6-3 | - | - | TGTGCCAGCAGTTACCCCCTAGTGAACACTGAAGCTTTCTTT | CASSYPLVNTEAFF
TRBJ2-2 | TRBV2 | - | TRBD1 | TGTGCCAGCAGTGAGGACAGGGCCAGCGGGGAGCTGTTTTTT | CASSEDRASGELFF
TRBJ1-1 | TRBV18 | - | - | TGTGCCAGCTCACCATCGTGGGGGAACACTGAAGCTTTCTTT | CASSPSWGNTEAFF
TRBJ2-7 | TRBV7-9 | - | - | TGTGCCAGCAGCCCAGTGGGGACAACCTACGAGCAGTACTTC | CASSPVGTTYEQYF
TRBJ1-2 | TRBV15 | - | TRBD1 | TGTGCCACCAGCAGAGATTACAGGGGGTATGGCTACACCTTC | CATSRDYRGYGYTF
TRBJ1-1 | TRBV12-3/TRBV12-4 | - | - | TGTGCCAGCAGGCAGTGGTGGACTGAAGCTTTCTTT | CASRQWWTEAFF
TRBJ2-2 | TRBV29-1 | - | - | TGCAGCGTTGAAGGTGGGCACACCGGGGAGCTGTTTTTT | CSVEGGHTGELFF
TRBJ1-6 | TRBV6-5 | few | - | TGTGCCAGCAGTTATCGGATATCCTCCTATAATTCACCCCTCCACTTT | CASSYRISSYNSPLHF
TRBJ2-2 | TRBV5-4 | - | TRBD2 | TGTGCCAGCAGCTGGACTAGCGGGAACGTGAGGAGGACCGGGGAGCTGTTTTTT | CASSWTSGNVRRTGELFF
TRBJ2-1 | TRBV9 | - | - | TGTGCCAGCAGCGTAGCCGGTGGGCTAGGAGGGCGTGAGCAGTTCTTC | CASSVAGGLGGREQFF
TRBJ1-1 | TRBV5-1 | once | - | TGCGCCAGCAGCCACGGACTGCTGGGCACTGAAGCTTTCTTT | CASSHGLLGTEAFF
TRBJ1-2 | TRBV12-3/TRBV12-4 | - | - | TGTGCCAGCAGGACTACAGGGCCCTATGGCTACACCTTC | CASRTTGPYGYTF
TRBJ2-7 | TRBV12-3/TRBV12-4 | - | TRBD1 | TGTGCCAGCAGACCCGACAGGGTCTACGAGCAGTACTTC | CASRPDRVYEQYF